This paragraph covers one T cell receptor (beta chain) sequence. The antigen is undetermined. The primer mix had 60 Vbeta and 13 Jbeta primers. Clones were read by immunoSEQ multiplex PCR, and TCRdb kept only the in-frame ones, dropping some. The top ten clones hold around 1.3% of a sample with about 120,000 clones, around 82% of them seen once. The V end lost 10 bases, the J end lost 0 bases, and 19 bases lay between the germline ends. The germline V gene encodes CDR1 LNHDA and CDR2 SQIVND (reference sequence). This CDR3 region has 16 residues. The data originate from a study of cytomegalovirus exposure and HLA in healthy donors. Findings and caveats of the study: Analyses of presence and absence presupposed an approximately uniform sequencing depth across donors. DRB1 showed the most TCR associations and HLA-C the fewest in a later analysis, as rates varied by HLA locus. A later analysis reportedly found fewer N-insertions in an Asian-associated ancestry cluster than the roughly 670-donor mean. Later on, a genetic analysis was performed. It linked a missense variant in DCLRE1C with V- and J-gene trimming of TCR beta.

This TCR was recovered from a female donor in good health and CMV-seronegative. The J gene is TRBJ1-5, the V gene TRBV19, with D hard to call. The sample was PBMCs. CDR3 loop: CAIRGGRRGSNQPQHF. CDR3 DNA: TGTGCCATCAGAGGAGGGAGACGGGGTAGCAATCAGCCCCAGCATTTT.